Listed below are T cell receptor beta chains from one sample, sequenced in a study of glioma-infiltrating T cells. TCRdb analysed the multiplex PCR reads with MiXCR anew, one entry per CDR3 protein. This sample carries tens of thousands of distinct CDR3 sequences, 35% to 50% of them seen once, and the ten largest clones take around two fifths. Sequenced material: glioma tissue, nonneoplastic brain tissue, or PBMCs (not recorded which). The receptors were sampled from a human donor with low-grade glioma or glioblastoma, undergoing nonglioma brain surgery, or in good health (not recorded which). CDR3s include the opening cysteine and the closing phenylalanine or tryptophan. The D gene is left open where the match is weak. Clone size is shown for a subset of rows, as once, few, many or a class of expanded clone.

D: TRBD1; V: TRBV20-1; size: many; J: TRBJ2-7; DNA: TGCAGTGCCAGACGGACAGGGAGGTACGAGCAGTACTTC; CDR3: CSARRTGRYEQYF
D: TRBD1; V: TRBV11-2; size: .; J: TRBJ1-5; DNA: TGTGCCAGCAGCTTAGATGGGGACAGGGATCAGCCCCAGCATTTT; CDR3: CASSLDGDRDQPQHF
D: TRBD2; V: TRBV20-1; size: many; J: TRBJ2-5; DNA: TGCAGTGCTAGAGTTTCCACTAGCGGGGCGAAGACCCAGTACTTC; CDR3: CSARVSTSGAKTQYF
D: TRBD2; V: TRBV7-2; size: many; J: TRBJ2-1; DNA: TGTGCCAGCAGCGCCCGGGGAGGGCCCGGTAATGAGCAGTTCTTC; CDR3: CASSARGGPGNEQFF
D: .; V: TRBV7-3; size: .; J: TRBJ2-3; DNA: TGTGCCAGCAGATACGGGGGTACGCAGTATTTT; CDR3: CASRYGGTQYF
D: TRBD2; V: TRBV4-3; size: many; J: TRBJ2-1; DNA: TGCGCCAGCAGCCAAGAACTAGCGGGAGGGCCCTACAATGAGCAGTTCTTC; CDR3: CASSQELAGGPYNEQFF
D: .; V: TRBV19; size: many; J: TRBJ2-1; DNA: TGTGCCAGTAGCCCCGAGGTAGCCGTGTACAATGAGCAGTTCTTC; CDR3: CASSPEVAVYNEQFF
D: TRBD1; V: TRBV24-1; size: many; J: TRBJ2-1; DNA: TGTGCCACCAGTGATCCGGGACAGGGACGGGTCAATGAGCAGTTCTTC; CDR3: CATSDPGQGRVNEQFF
D: .; V: TRBV7-2; size: many; J: TRBJ2-7; DNA: TGTGCCAGCAGCTTAGCTAGCGGAGAAAGCGAGCAGTACTTC; CDR3: CASSLASGESEQYF
D: .; V: TRBV15; size: .; J: TRBJ2-7; DNA: TGTGCCGCCAGCGGGCCGGTGGAGCAGTACTTC; CDR3: CAASGPVEQYF
D: TRBD2; V: TRBV14; size: few; J: TRBJ2-1; DNA: TGTGCCAGCAGCCCTAGGGAGAGAGCCCGTAGCGGGGGGGCCTACAATGAGCAGTTCTTC; CDR3: CASSPRERARSGGAYNEQFF
D: .; V: TRBV27; size: many; J: TRBJ1-3; DNA: TGTGCCAGCAGTTCACTCGGCTCTGGAAACACCATATATTTT; CDR3: CASSSLGSGNTIYF
D: TRBD1; V: TRBV20-1; size: .; J: TRBJ1-1; DNA: TGCAGTGCTAGAGCGCCGGGGACAGATCCGAACACTGAAGCTTTCTTT; CDR3: CSARAPGTDPNTEAFF
D: TRBD1; V: TRBV7-9; size: many; J: TRBJ1-4; DNA: TGTGCCAGCAGCTTGGCCGGGACAGGAGGTTTTAATGAAAAACTGTTTTTT; CDR3: CASSLAGTGGFNEKLFF
D: .; V: TRBV29-1; size: many; J: TRBJ2-4; DNA: TGCAGCGTTGATAGCCGGAACATTCAGTACTTC; CDR3: CSVDSRNIQYF
D: TRBD2; V: TRBV7-9; size: many; J: TRBJ2-1; DNA: TGTGCCAGCAGCCCCACTAGCGGGGGATCTTACAATGAGCAGTTCTTC; CDR3: CASSPTSGGSYNEQFF
D: .; V: TRBV6-4; size: many; J: TRBJ2-3; DNA: TGTGCCAGCAGTGACGGACGCCTGAGCACAGATACGCAGTATTTT; CDR3: CASSDGRLSTDTQYF
D: .; V: TRBV20-1; size: many; J: TRBJ2-7; DNA: TGCAGTATTAGCGGCAACTACGAGCAGTACTTC; CDR3: CSISGNYEQYF
D: TRBD2; V: TRBV5-1; size: many; J: TRBJ2-2; DNA: TGCGCCAGCAGCACCGCGGGGGGCCCGAACACCGGGGAGCTGTTTTTT; CDR3: CASSTAGGPNTGELFF
D: .; V: TRBV27; size: .; J: TRBJ1-2; DNA: TGTGCCAGCATTGCCGGGACTAACTATGGCTACACCTTC; CDR3: CASIAGTNYGYTF
D: TRBD2; V: TRBV10-2; size: .; J: TRBJ2-1; DNA: TGCGCTAGCAGTGAAGCGGGAGGCGTGTTCAATGAGCAGTTCTTC; CDR3: CASSEAGGVFNEQFF
D: TRBD1; V: TRBV15; size: medium-sized; J: TRBJ1-1; DNA: TGTGCCACCAGCACGACAGGGGCCACTGAAGCTTTCTTT; CDR3: CATSTTGATEAFF
D: TRBD2; V: TRBV20-1; size: many; J: TRBJ2-3; DNA: TGCAGTGCTTTTAGCGGGCGGAGCACAGATACGCAGTATTTT; CDR3: CSAFSGRSTDTQYF
D: .; V: TRBV27; size: many; J: TRBJ2-1; DNA: TGTGCCAGCAGTTTAAATCAACCTATGGGTGAGCAGTTCTTC; CDR3: CASSLNQPMGEQFF
D: .; V: TRBV30; size: .; J: TRBJ2-3; DNA: TGTGCCTGGAGAAGGCTAGCCGGCACAGATACGCAGTATTTT; CDR3: CAWRRLAGTDTQYF
D: .; V: TRBV7-9; size: many; J: TRBJ1-2; DNA: TGTGCCAGCAGCTTCGGTTCTCTTCCTAACTATGGCTACACCTTC; CDR3: CASSFGSLPNYGYTF
D: .; V: TRBV7-2; size: many; J: TRBJ2-2; DNA: TGTGCCAGCAGCTCTACGAACACCGGGGAGCTGTTTTTT; CDR3: CASSSTNTGELFF
D: .; V: TRBV12-3/TRBV12-4; size: many; J: TRBJ2-5; DNA: TGTGCCAGCAGCCCGGGACGGTCCCGGGAGACCCAGTACTTC; CDR3: CASSPGRSRETQYF
D: .; V: TRBV20-1; size: many; J: TRBJ1-2; DNA: TGCAGTGCTAGAGGCAGGGGCTATGGCTACACCTTC; CDR3: CSARGRGYGYTF
D: .; V: TRBV12-3/TRBV12-4; size: many; J: TRBJ1-1; DNA: TGTGCCAGCAGTGCCCAAGGGGGGACTGAAGCTTTCTTT; CDR3: CASSAQGGTEAFF
D: TRBD2; V: TRBV6-1; size: .; J: TRBJ2-1; DNA: TGTGCCAGCAGAACCGGGACTAGCGGGGGGCCCGGTGAGCAGTTCTTC; CDR3: CASRTGTSGGPGEQFF
D: .; V: TRBV2; size: many; J: TRBJ1-2; DNA: TGTGCCAGCGAGCAGGGGAATGGCTACACCTTC; CDR3: CASEQGNGYTF
D: TRBD2; V: TRBV5-5; size: .; J: TRBJ2-5; DNA: TGTGCCAGCAGCAGACCGGGACTAGCGGAAGAGACCCAGTACTTC; CDR3: CASSRPGLAEETQYF
D: .; V: TRBV6-1; size: .; J: TRBJ2-7; DNA: TGTGCCAGCAGGGCAGGACAGCTCTACGAGCAGTACTTC; CDR3: CASRAGQLYEQYF
D: .; V: TRBV7-2; size: many; J: TRBJ1-1; DNA: TGTGCCGGCAGCTTTCAAGGGTCGGGGGATTCTGAAGCTTTCTTT; CDR3: CAGSFQGSGDSEAFF
D: .; V: TRBV15; size: .; J: TRBJ1-2; DNA: TGTGCCACCAGCAGTGAACTCGTCGATGGCTACACCTTC; CDR3: CATSSELVDGYTF
D: .; V: TRBV7-2; size: many; J: TRBJ1-4; DNA: TGTGCCAGCAGCTTAGATCGCGGCAATGAAAAACTGTTTTTT; CDR3: CASSLDRGNEKLFF
D: TRBD1; V: TRBV6-2/TRBV6-3; size: .; J: TRBJ1-5; DNA: TGTGCCAGCAGTTACCTGACAGGGGAAAGGCAGCATTTT; CDR3: CASSYLTGERQHF
D: .; V: TRBV6-6; size: many; J: TRBJ2-1; DNA: TGTGCCAGCAGTTACTCGTTCGGGGACAATGAGCAGTTCTTC; CDR3: CASSYSFGDNEQFF
D: TRBD1; V: TRBV20-1; size: .; J: TRBJ1-1; DNA: TGCAGTGCTAGTGATAAGACAGGGGGAATTGAAGCTTTCTTT; CDR3: CSASDKTGGIEAFF
D: TRBD2; V: TRBV11-2; size: .; J: TRBJ2-3; DNA: TGTGCCAGCAGCAGTAGCGGGAGGGCAGATACGCAGTATTTT; CDR3: CASSSSGRADTQYF
D: .; V: TRBV28; size: many; J: TRBJ2-1; DNA: TGTGCCACCGTATTTCTACAGGGTGCCTACAATGAGCAGTTCTTC; CDR3: CATVFLQGAYNEQFF
D: .; V: TRBV20-1; size: many; J: TRBJ2-1; DNA: TGCAGTGCTAGAGATCTAGCAGACTCCTACAATGAGCAGTTCTTC; CDR3: CSARDLADSYNEQFF
D: .; V: TRBV7-2; size: many; J: TRBJ2-7; DNA: TGTGCCAGCAGCTCCCAATCTGGGTCGACCTACGAGCAGTACTTC; CDR3: CASSSQSGSTYEQYF
D: .; V: TRBV19; size: many; J: TRBJ1-1; DNA: TGTGCCAGTAGTCCTCGTTACACTGAAGCTTTCTTT; CDR3: CASSPRYTEAFF
D: TRBD1; V: TRBV28; size: once; J: TRBJ1-1; DNA: TGTGCCAGCAGTAGGACAGGGGGGATTGAGGCTGAAGCTTTCTTT; CDR3: CASSRTGGIEAEAFF
D: TRBD1; V: TRBV9; size: few; J: TRBJ2-7; DNA: TGTGCCAGCAGCGTAGGGACAGGGAACTACGAGCAGTACTTC; CDR3: CASSVGTGNYEQYF
D: .; V: TRBV4-1; size: .; J: TRBJ2-1; DNA: TGCGCCAGCAGCCAAGTAGGGGGAGGGCCCTACAATGAGCATTTCTTC; CDR3: CASSQVGGGPYNEHFF
D: .; V: TRBV6-2/TRBV6-3; size: .; J: TRBJ2-2; DNA: TGTGCCAGCAGTCCAGGGACGAACACAAGGGAGCTGTTTTTT; CDR3: CASSPGTNTRELFF
D: TRBD2; V: TRBV4-1; size: .; J: TRBJ2-1; DNA: TGCGCCAGCAGCCAAGGACTAGCGGGACCCTACAATGAGCAGTCCTTC; CDR3: CASSQGLAGPYNEQSF
D: .; V: TRBV2; size: many; J: TRBJ1-4; DNA: TGTGCCAGCAGGAGAACACGGGATGAAAAACTGTTTTTT; CDR3: CASRRTRDEKLFF
D: TRBD2; V: TRBV20-1; size: many; J: TRBJ2-7; DNA: TGCAGTGCTAGAGGGGGCGGGGGAAACGAGCAGTACTTC; CDR3: CSARGGGGNEQYF
D: .; V: TRBV4-2; size: many; J: TRBJ1-3; DNA: TGTGCCAGCAGCCAGGTGGGGTCTGGAAACACCATATATTTT; CDR3: CASSQVGSGNTIYF
D: .; V: TRBV7-9; size: many; J: TRBJ2-3; DNA: TGTGCCAGCAGCGATATCAGGGGATCAGATACGCAGTATTTT; CDR3: CASSDIRGSDTQYF